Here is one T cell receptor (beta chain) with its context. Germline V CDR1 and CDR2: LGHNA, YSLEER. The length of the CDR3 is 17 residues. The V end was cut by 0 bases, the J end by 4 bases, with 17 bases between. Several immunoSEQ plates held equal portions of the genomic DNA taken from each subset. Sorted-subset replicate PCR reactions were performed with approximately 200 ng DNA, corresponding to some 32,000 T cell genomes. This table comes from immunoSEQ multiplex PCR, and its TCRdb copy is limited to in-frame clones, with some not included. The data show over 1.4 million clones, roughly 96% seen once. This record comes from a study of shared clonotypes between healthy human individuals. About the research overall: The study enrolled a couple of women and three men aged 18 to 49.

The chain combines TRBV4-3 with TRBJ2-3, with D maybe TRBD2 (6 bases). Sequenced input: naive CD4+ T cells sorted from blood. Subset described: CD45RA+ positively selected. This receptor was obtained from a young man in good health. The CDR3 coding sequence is TGCGCCAGCAGCCAAGACCCCGACGGGAGTAGCGCAGATACGCAGTATTTT. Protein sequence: CASSQDPDGSSADTQYF.